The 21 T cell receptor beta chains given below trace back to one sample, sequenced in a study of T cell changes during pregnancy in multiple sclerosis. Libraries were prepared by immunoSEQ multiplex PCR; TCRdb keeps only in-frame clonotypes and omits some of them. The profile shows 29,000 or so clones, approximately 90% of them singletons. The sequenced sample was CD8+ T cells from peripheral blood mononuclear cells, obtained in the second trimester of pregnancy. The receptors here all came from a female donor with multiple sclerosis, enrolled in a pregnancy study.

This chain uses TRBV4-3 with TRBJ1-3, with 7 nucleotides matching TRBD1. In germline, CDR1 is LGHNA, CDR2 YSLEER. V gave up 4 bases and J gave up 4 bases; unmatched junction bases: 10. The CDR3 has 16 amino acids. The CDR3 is CASSPGGEGLGNTIYF. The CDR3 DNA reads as TGCGCCAGCAGCCCAGGGGGTGAGGGGCTCGGAAACACCATATATTTT.

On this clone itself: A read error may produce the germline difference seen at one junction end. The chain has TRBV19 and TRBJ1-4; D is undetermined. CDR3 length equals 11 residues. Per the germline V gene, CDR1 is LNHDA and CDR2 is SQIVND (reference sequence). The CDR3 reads CASTEDEKLFF. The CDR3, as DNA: TGTGCCAGTACGGAGGATGAGAAACTGTTTTTT. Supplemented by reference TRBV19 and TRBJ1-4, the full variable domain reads DGGITQSPKYLFRKEGQNVTLSCEQNLNHDAMYWYRQDPGQGLRLIYYSQIVNDFQKGDIAEGYSVSREKKESFPLTVTSAQKNPTAFYLCASTEDEKLFFGSGTQLSVL.

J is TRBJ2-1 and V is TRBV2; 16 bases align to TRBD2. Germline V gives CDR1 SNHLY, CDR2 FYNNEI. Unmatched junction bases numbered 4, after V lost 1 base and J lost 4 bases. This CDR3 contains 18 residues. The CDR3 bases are TGTGCCAGCAGTGAAGTGGGGGGACTAGCGGGGGGGTACAATGAGCAGTTCTTC. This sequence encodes CASSEVGGLAGGYNEQFF.

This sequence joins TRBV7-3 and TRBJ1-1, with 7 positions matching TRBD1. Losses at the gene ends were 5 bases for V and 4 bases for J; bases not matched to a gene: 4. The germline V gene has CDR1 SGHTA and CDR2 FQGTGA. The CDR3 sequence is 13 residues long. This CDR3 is CASSLRDSTEAFF. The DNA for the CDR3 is TGTGCCAGCAGCCTCCGGGACAGCACTGAAGCTTTCTTT.

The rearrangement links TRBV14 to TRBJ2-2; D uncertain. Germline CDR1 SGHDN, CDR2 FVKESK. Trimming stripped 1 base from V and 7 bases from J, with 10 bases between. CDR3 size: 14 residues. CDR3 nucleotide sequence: TGTGCCAGCAGCCAAGCCGGGTTCGACGGGGAGCTGTTTTTT. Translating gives CASSQAGFDGELFF.

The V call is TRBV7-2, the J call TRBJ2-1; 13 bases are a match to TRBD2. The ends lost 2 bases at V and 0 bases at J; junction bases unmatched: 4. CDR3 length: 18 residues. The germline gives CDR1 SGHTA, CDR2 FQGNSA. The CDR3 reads CASSLILAGGSSYNEQFF. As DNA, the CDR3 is TGTGCCAGCAGCTTAATACTAGCGGGGGGGTCCTCCTACAATGAGCAGTTCTTC.

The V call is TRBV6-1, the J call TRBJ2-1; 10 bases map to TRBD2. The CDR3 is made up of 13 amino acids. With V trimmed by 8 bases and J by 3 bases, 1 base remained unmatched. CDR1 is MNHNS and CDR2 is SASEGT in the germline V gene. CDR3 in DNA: TGTGCCAGCCTAGCGGGAGACTACAATGAGCAGTTCTTC. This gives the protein CASLAGDYNEQFF.

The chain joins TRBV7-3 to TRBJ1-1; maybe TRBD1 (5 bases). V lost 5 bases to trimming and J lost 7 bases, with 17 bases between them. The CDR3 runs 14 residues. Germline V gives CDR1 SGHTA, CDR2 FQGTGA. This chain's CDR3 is CASSPRGAGIEAFF. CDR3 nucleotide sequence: TGTGCCAGCAGCCCAAGGGGTGCAGGGATTGAAGCTTTCTTT.

CDR3 sequence: CASSQEQGDSYNEQFF. CDR3 in DNA: TGTGCCAGCAGCCAAGAACAGGGCGACTCCTACAATGAGCAGTTCTTC. The chain recombines TRBV14 with TRBJ2-1; possible D gene TRBD1, 6 bases. Trimming shortened V by 0 bases and J by 0 bases, and 9 bases separated the two germline ends. From germline, CDR1 is SGHDN and CDR2 FVKESK. The CDR3 runs 16 residues.

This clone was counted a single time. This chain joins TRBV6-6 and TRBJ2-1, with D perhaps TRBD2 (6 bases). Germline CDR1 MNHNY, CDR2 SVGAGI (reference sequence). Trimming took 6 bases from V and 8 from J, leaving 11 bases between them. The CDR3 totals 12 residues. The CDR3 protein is CASRGGGDEQFF. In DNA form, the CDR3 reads TGTGCCAGCAGGGGCGGAGGGGATGAGCAGTTCTTC.

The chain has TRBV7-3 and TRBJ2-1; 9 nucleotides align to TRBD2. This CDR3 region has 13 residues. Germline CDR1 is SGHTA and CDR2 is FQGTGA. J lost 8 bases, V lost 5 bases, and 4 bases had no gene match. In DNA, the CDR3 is TGTGCCAGCAGCCTCTTAGCGGGAGATGAGCAGTTCTTC. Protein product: CASSLLAGDEQFF.

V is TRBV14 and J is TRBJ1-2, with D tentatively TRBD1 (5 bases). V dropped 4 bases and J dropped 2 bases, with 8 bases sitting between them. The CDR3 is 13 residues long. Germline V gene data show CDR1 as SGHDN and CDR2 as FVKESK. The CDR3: CASSPGENYGYTF. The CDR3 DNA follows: TGTGCCAGCAGCCCGGGGGAGAACTATGGCTACACCTTC.

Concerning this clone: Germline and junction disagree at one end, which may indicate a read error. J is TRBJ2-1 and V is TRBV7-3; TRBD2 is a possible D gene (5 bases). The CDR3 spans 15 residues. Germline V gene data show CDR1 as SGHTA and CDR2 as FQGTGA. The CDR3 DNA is TGTGCCAGCAGCCTCGAGGGAGTCGGGTACAATGGGCAGTTCTTC. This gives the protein CASSLEGVGYNGQFF. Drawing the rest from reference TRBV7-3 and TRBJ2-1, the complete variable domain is GAGVSQTPSNKVTEKGKYVELRCDPISGHTALYWYRQSLGQGPEFLIYFQGTGAADDSGLPNDRFFAVRPEGSVSTLKIQRTERGDSAVYLCASSLEGVGYNGQFFGPGTRLTVL.

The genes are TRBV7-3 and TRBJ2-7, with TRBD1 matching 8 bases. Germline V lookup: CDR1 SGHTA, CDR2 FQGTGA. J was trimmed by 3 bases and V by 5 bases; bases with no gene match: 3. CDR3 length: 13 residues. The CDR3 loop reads CASSIGQGYEQYF. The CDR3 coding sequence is TGTGCCAGCAGCATAGGACAGGGCTACGAGCAGTACTTC.

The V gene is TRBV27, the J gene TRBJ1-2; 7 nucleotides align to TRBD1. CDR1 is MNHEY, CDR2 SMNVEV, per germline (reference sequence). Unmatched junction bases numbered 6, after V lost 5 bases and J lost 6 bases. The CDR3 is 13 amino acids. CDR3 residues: CASSPGTADGYTF. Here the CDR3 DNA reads TGTGCCAGCAGTCCGGGGACAGCGGATGGCTACACCTTC.

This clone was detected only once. The CDR3 loop is CASSLLGRRETQYF. CDR3 nucleotides: TGCGCCAGCAGCTTGTTGGGGCGCAGGGAGACCCAGTACTTC. The chain recombines TRBV5-1 with TRBJ2-5; maybe TRBD1 (5 bases). V was cut by 1 base and J by 5 bases, with 12 bases left in between. CDR1 is SGHRS, CDR2 YFSETQ, per germline. This CDR3 contains 14 residues.

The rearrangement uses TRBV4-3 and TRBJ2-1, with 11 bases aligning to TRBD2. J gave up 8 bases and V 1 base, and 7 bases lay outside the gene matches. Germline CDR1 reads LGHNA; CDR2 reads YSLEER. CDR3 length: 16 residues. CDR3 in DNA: TGCGCCAGCAGCCAAGTTAGCGGGGGGGCGGGGGATGAGCAGTTCTTC. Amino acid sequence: CASSQVSGGAGDEQFF.

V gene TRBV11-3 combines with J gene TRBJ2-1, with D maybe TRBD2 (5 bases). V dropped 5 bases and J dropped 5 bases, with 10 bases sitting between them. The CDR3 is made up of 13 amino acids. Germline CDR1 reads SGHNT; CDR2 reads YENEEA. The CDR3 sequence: CASSGRHDNEQFF. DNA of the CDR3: TGTGCCAGCAGCGGGAGACACGACAATGAGCAGTTCTTC.

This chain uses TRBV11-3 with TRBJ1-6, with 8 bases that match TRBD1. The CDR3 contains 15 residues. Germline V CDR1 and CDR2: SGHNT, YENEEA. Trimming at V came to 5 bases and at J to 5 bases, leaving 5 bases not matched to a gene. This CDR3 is CASSPGDRNNSPLHF. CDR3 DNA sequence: TGTGCCAGCAGCCCGGGGGACAGGAATAATTCACCCCTCCACTTT.

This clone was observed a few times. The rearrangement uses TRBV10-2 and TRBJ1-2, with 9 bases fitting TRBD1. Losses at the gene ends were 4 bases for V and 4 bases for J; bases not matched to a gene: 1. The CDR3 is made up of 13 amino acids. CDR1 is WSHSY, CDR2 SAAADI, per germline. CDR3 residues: CASSGTGAYGYTF. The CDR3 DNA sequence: TGCGCCAGCAGTGGGACAGGGGCCTATGGCTACACCTTC.

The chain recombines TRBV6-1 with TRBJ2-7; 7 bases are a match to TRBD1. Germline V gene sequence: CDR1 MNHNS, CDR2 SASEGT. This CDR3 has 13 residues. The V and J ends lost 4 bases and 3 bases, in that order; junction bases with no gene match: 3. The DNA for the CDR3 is TGTGCCAGCAGTGTGGGACAGAGCTACGAGCAGTACTTC. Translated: CASSVGQSYEQYF.